The rows below give T cell receptor beta chains drawn from one sample of a study of blood T cell repertoires in COVID-19. Assay: immunoSEQ multiplex PCR; the TCRdb copy retains only in-frame clones and omits some. The sample consists of about 210,000 clones, around three quarters of them appearing once. Sequencing was carried out using peripheral blood. These receptors were collected from a woman in her 70s with acute or convalescent COVID-19. Each CDR3 is given with its conserved first and last residue. A D gene is named only where the DNA matches it firmly. Rows give clone size only sometimes, using once, few, many, or a class for an expanded clone.

CDR3	DNA	J	size	V	D
CAAHSGTTDGYTF	TGTGCCGCCCATTCCGGGACAACGGACGGCTACACCTTC	TRBJ1-2	-	TRBV10-3	-
CASSRSGSTYEQYF	TGTGCCAGCAGCCGGTCGGGGAGTACCTACGAGCAGTACTTC	TRBJ2-7	-	TRBV5-5	-
CASSLDTGFEETQYF	TGTGCCAGCAGCTTAGACACAGGGTTTGAAGAGACCCAGTACTTC	TRBJ2-5	-	TRBV7-2	-
CATSRDHGGETQYF	TGTGCCACCAGCAGAGATCACGGGGGAGAGACCCAGTACTTC	TRBJ2-5	-	TRBV15	-
CASSQGWTSIDSPLHF	TGCGCCAGCAGCCAAGGGTGGACATCGATAGATTCACCCCTCCACTTT	TRBJ1-6	-	TRBV4-1	-
CSVTGETQYF	TGCAGCGTAACGGGTGAGACCCAGTACTTC	TRBJ2-5	once	TRBV29-1	-
CASRERGDRVWGSTEAFF	TGTGCCAGCAGAGAAAGAGGGGACAGGGTTTGGGGGAGCACTGAAGCTTTCTTT	TRBJ1-1	-	TRBV21-1	-
CAISEQDLDTQYF	TGTGCCATCAGTGAGCAGGATCTAGATACGCAGTATTTT	TRBJ2-3	-	TRBV10-3	-
CASSSLDRGETDTQYF	TGCGCCAGCAGCTCCCTCGACAGGGGCGAAACAGATACGCAGTATTTT	TRBJ2-3	many	TRBV5-1	TRBD1
CATSDLAGDYNEQFF	TGTGCCACCAGTGATCTAGCGGGGGATTACAATGAGCAGTTCTTC	TRBJ2-1	many	TRBV24-1	TRBD2
CASSLVGTGGGESPLHF	TGCGCCAGCAGCTTGGTGGGGACAGGGGGAGGAGAATCACCCCTCCACTTT	TRBJ1-6	-	TRBV5-1	TRBD1
CASSYASGGRQPQHF	TGTGCCAGCAGTTACGCCAGCGGGGGCCGGCAGCCCCAGCATTTT	TRBJ1-5	-	TRBV6-6	-
CASSLMGDNNQPQHF	TGCGCCAGCAGCTTGATGGGGGACAACAATCAGCCCCAGCATTTT	TRBJ1-5	few	TRBV5-1	-
CASSHSDRASYGYTF	TGTGCCAGCAGCCATTCGGACAGGGCGAGCTATGGCTACACCTTC	TRBJ1-2	-	TRBV3-1/TRBV3-2	TRBD1
CATKRQISSYEQYF	TGTGCCACCAAAAGACAGATCTCATCCTACGAGCAGTACTTC	TRBJ2-7	few	TRBV11-2	-
CASSVGSGGAQYEQYF	TGTGCCAGCAGCGTAGGAAGCGGGGGGGCCCAATACGAGCAGTACTTC	TRBJ2-7	-	TRBV9	TRBD2
CASSGTTGVHETQYF	TGTGCCAGCAGCGGTACGACAGGGGTACACGAGACCCAGTACTTC	TRBJ2-5	-	TRBV9	TRBD1
CASSYGQATGELFF	TGCGCCAGCAGCTACGGACAGGCCACCGGGGAGCTGTTTTTT	TRBJ2-2	-	TRBV5-1	TRBD1
CASTAAPDIQYF	TGTGCCAGCACCGCCGCGCCGGACATTCAGTACTTC	TRBJ2-4	-	TRBV7-3	-
CASSTGAASNQPQHF	TGTGCCAGCTCAACTGGGGCCGCTAGCAATCAGCCCCAGCATTTT	TRBJ1-5	-	TRBV18	-
CASSFTRTGLNEKLFF	TGTGCCAGCAGTTTTACCCGGACAGGCCTTAATGAAAAACTGTTTTTT	TRBJ1-4	-	TRBV27	TRBD1
CASSYQMNTEAFF	TGTGCCAGCAGTTACCAGATGAACACTGAAGCTTTCTTT	TRBJ1-1	-	TRBV6-5	-
CASIRPGGGRGEQFF	TGTGCCAGCATCCGGCCGGGGGGAGGGCGGGGTGAGCAGTTCTTC	TRBJ2-1	-	TRBV2	TRBD2
CASSLGQGSTDYTF	TGCGCCAGCAGCTTGGGACAGGGTAGCACCGACTACACCTTC	TRBJ1-2	-	TRBV5-1	TRBD1
CATSRDIVNTGELFF	TGTGCCACCAGCAGAGATATCGTCAACACCGGGGAGCTGTTTTTT	TRBJ2-2	-	TRBV15	-
CASSLDSRGGGTGELFF	TGCGCCAGCAGCTTGGATTCTCGCGGGGGTGGCACCGGGGAGCTGTTTTTT	TRBJ2-2	-	TRBV5-1	TRBD2
CASSLGTSGANEQFF	TGCGCCAGCAGCCTAGGGACTAGCGGGGCCAATGAGCAGTTCTTC	TRBJ2-1	few	TRBV5-1	TRBD2
CASSLVGRGQVTQYF	TGCGCCAGCAGCTTGGTAGGCAGGGGGCAAGTGACCCAGTACTTC	TRBJ2-5	-	TRBV5-1	TRBD1